This T cell receptor (beta chain) is from a study of CXCR3-negative and CXCR3-positive naive CD8 T cells. Study-level information: For each library, about 1.5 +/- 0.3 million TRB reads were obtained, about 135 million in total.

Via 5' RACE with UMI labels, TRB cDNA libraries were prepared. Using the 5' RACE reads, TCRdb records one entry per CDR3 protein without DNA. This listing includes tens of thousands of distinct CDR3 sequences. Cells that were CD45RO-CCR7+CD27+CD95- constituted naive CD8+ T cells. Overall study results and limits: Both of the naive subsets showed about the same high diversity, but memory CD8+ cells had much less. Naive subsets did not differ in surface CD5, and TRB CDR3 properties served to infer TCR strength.

Note on this clonotype: Antigen specificity is unknown.

CDR3 length: 17 residues. The germline V gene has CDR1 LGHNA and CDR2 YSLEER. The sequenced sample consisted of naive CXCR3- CD8+ T cells from blood. Subset specified: CD45RO-CCR7+CD27+CD95- naive CD8+ T cells lacking CXCR3 (TNR3-). The sequence derives from a human donor in good health. Some clones in this sample may be carry-over from other donors' samples. V is TRBV4-3 and J is TRBJ1-2. The CDR3 spells CASSQEPPREVNYGYTF.